Listed below are T cell receptor beta chains from one sample, sequenced in a study of blood T cell repertoires in COVID-19. The data were produced by immunoSEQ multiplex PCR, yet TCRdb's version contains in-frame clones alone and is incomplete. The sample includes around 180,000 clones, about 85% of them seen just once. Sequencing was performed on peripheral blood. The receptors here all came from a person aged 70 to 80 with COVID-19, enrolled during active disease. Both conserved end residues are part of each CDR3. A D gene is named only where the DNA matches it firmly. The listing skips clone size in some rows; elsewhere it reads once, few, many or a size class.

j_gene	abundance	len	v_gene	d_gene	CDR3aa	CDR3nt
TRBJ2-1	NA	14	TRBV6-4	TRBD2	CASSQSGRWNEQFF	TGTGCCAGCAGTCAAAGCGGGAGGTGGAATGAGCAGTTCTTC
TRBJ1-2	NA	17	TRBV5-1	NA	CASSWSLREGRSQGYTF	TGCGCCAGCAGCTGGAGTCTTAGGGAAGGGAGGTCTCAAGGCTACACCTTC
TRBJ2-7	NA	15	TRBV21-1	NA	CASSRGQRTSYEQYF	TGTGCCAGCAGCAGAGGACAGCGCACTTCCTACGAGCAGTACTTC
TRBJ1-2	NA	17	TRBV4-3	TRBD1	CASSQGALTGSLYGYTF	TGCGCCAGCAGCCAAGGAGCCTTGACAGGGAGTCTATATGGCTACACCTTC
TRBJ2-5	NA	15	TRBV11-2	TRBD2	CASSFGRREVETQYF	TGTGCCAGCAGCTTCGGCCGCCGGGAGGTTGAGACCCAGTACTTC
TRBJ1-5	NA	15	TRBV28	NA	CASSSTGHSNQPQHF	TGTGCCAGCAGTTCGACAGGCCATAGCAATCAGCCCCAGCATTTT
TRBJ1-6	NA	12	TRBV28	NA	CASARGGSPLHF	TGTGCCAGCGCCCGGGGAGGTTCACCCCTCCACTTT
TRBJ2-3	NA	14	TRBV9	NA	CASATSSSTDTQYF	TGTGCCAGCGCTACTAGCTCTAGCACAGATACGCAGTATTTT
TRBJ2-5	NA	14	TRBV3-1/TRBV3-2	NA	CASSQVRGVETQYF	TGTGCCAGCAGCCAGGTTCGGGGAGTGGAGACCCAGTACTTC
TRBJ2-7	once	14	TRBV7-2	NA	CASNLVGGAYEQYF	TGTGCCAGCAACTTAGTTGGGGGGGCTTACGAGCAGTACTTC
TRBJ1-6	NA	17	TRBV10-3	TRBD1	CAIREDRTIMWDSPLHF	TGTGCCATAAGAGAGGACAGGACGATAATGTGGGATTCACCCCTCCACTTT
TRBJ1-1	NA	13	TRBV12-3/TRBV12-4	NA	CASVLDLVVQAFF	TGTGCCAGCGTGCTCGATCTGGTAGTGCAAGCTTTCTTT
TRBJ1-1	NA	16	TRBV21-1	NA	CASSSNPGQRNTEAFF	TGTGCCAGCAGCTCGAATCCGGGACAAAGGAACACTGAAGCTTTCTTT
TRBJ2-1	NA	15	TRBV7-2	NA	CASSLGAGSVDEQFF	TGTGCCAGCAGCTTAGGTGCGGGAAGCGTCGATGAGCAGTTCTTC
TRBJ1-3	NA	14	TRBV5-1	NA	CASSFTAGRDTIYF	TGCGCCAGCAGCTTTACAGCGGGGCGGGACACCATATATTTT
TRBJ2-2	NA	15	TRBV7-9	TRBD1	CASSFGTGVAGELFF	TGTGCCAGCAGCTTTGGGACAGGGGTAGCCGGGGAGCTGTTTTTT
TRBJ2-1	NA	14	TRBV29-1	TRBD1	CSVGGQGAIDEQFF	TGCAGCGTTGGGGGACAGGGGGCTATCGATGAGCAGTTCTTC
TRBJ2-7	NA	13	TRBV9	TRBD2	CASSVGEGYEQYF	TGTGCCAGCAGCGTAGGGGAGGGCTACGAGCAGTACTTC
TRBJ2-1	NA	15	TRBV10-3	TRBD2	CATSVAGETYNEQFF	TGTGCCACCTCCGTAGCGGGGGAGACCTACAATGAGCAGTTCTTC
TRBJ1-5	few	14	TRBV27	NA	CASSQPGFNQPQHF	TGTGCCAGCAGCCAACCGGGGTTTAATCAGCCCCAGCATTTT
TRBJ2-2	NA	17	TRBV7-3	TRBD1	CASSLTLFTGDTGELFF	TGTGCCAGCAGCTTAACGCTGTTCACAGGGGACACCGGGGAGCTGTTTTTT
TRBJ2-7	NA	14	TRBV6-1	NA	CASSEWRYASEQYF	TGTGCCAGCAGTGAATGGAGGTACGCGAGCGAGCAGTACTTC
TRBJ2-7	NA	15	TRBV5-4	TRBD2	CASSNGGSGINEQYF	TGTGCCAGCTCCAATGGGGGTAGCGGGATTAACGAGCAGTACTTC
TRBJ1-6	NA	14	TRBV28	NA	CASSWSLVGSPLHF	TGTGCCAGCAGTTGGAGCCTAGTTGGTTCACCCCTCCACTTT
TRBJ2-7	NA	16	TRBV5-8	TRBD1	CASSSGQALSSYEQYF	TGTGCCAGCAGCTCAGGACAGGCTTTAAGCTCCTACGAGCAGTACTTC
TRBJ2-1	NA	17	TRBV11-2	NA	CASSLELSQGVYNEQFF	TGTGCCAGCAGCTTAGAACTTAGCCAGGGCGTATACAATGAGCAGTTCTTC
TRBJ2-7	NA	12	TRBV27	TRBD1	CASRRQGYEQYF	TGTGCCAGCAGGCGACAGGGCTACGAGCAGTACTTC
TRBJ1-2	NA	16	TRBV5-1	TRBD1	CASSLVINRGGDGYTF	TGCGCCAGCAGCTTGGTAATAAACAGGGGAGGAGACGGCTACACCTTC
TRBJ2-7	NA	12	TRBV6-4	NA	CASRITGYEQYF	TGTGCCAGCAGAATCACAGGGTACGAGCAGTACTTC
TRBJ1-2	NA	15	TRBV28	NA	CASSLFGGVFYGYTF	TGTGCCAGCAGTTTATTCGGGGGGGTATTCTATGGCTACACCTTC
TRBJ1-5	NA	11	TRBV6-5	NA	CASGGNQPQHF	TGTGCCAGCGGGGGGAATCAGCCCCAGCATTTT
TRBJ1-5	NA	15	TRBV5-3	NA	CARSLGAVGNQPQHF	TGTGCCAGAAGCTTAGGGGCGGTGGGCAATCAGCCCCAGCATTTT
TRBJ1-5	NA	13	TRBV29-1	NA	CSVASGSNQPQHF	TGCAGCGTTGCATCGGGTAGCAATCAGCCCCAGCATTTT
TRBJ1-4	once	13	TRBV2	TRBD1	CASRTGAREKLFF	TGTGCCAGCAGAACAGGGGCGCGAGAAAAACTGTTTTTT
TRBJ2-7	NA	14	TRBV28	NA	CASRPALGAYEQYF	TGTGCCAGCAGACCGGCCCTAGGCGCCTACGAGCAGTACTTC
TRBJ2-3	NA	15	TRBV3-1/TRBV3-2	NA	CASSQESRLRDTQYF	TGTGCCAGCAGCCAAGAATCCCGTCTGCGGGATACGCAGTATTTT
TRBJ2-3	NA	15	TRBV11-3	NA	CASSLERGRGDTQYF	TGTGCCAGCAGCTTAGAACGAGGGAGAGGTGATACGCAGTATTTT
TRBJ1-3	few	17	TRBV10-3	TRBD1	CAISEGGQGVSGNTIYF	TGTGCCATCAGTGAAGGGGGACAGGGGGTCTCTGGAAACACCATATATTTT
TRBJ2-3	NA	14	TRBV7-2	NA	CASSLSLVSAAQYF	TGTGCCAGCAGCTTATCCTTAGTTAGTGCCGCGCAGTATTTT
TRBJ2-7	NA	13	TRBV19	TRBD1	CASSTDRGEEQYF	TGTGCCAGTAGTACTGACAGGGGTGAAGAGCAGTACTTC
TRBJ1-5	NA	15	TRBV7-2	NA	CASSPSRQVNQPQHF	TGTGCCAGCAGCCCGAGCCGACAGGTTAATCAGCCCCAGCATTTT
TRBJ1-2	NA	13	TRBV6-1	NA	CASSESGVYGYTF	TGTGCCAGCAGTGAATCGGGAGTCTATGGCTACACCTTC
TRBJ1-2	NA	12	TRBV5-1	NA	CASSPGQYGYTF	TGCGCCAGCAGCCCTGGACAATATGGCTACACCTTC
TRBJ2-1	NA	17	TRBV7-3	TRBD1	CASSLGNRGLRSGEQFF	TGTGCCAGCAGCTTAGGTAACAGGGGATTGAGGTCCGGTGAGCAGTTCTTC
TRBJ1-4	once	15	TRBV2	NA	CASSGTPATNEKLFF	TGTGCCAGCAGTGGTACACCCGCAACTAATGAAAAACTGTTTTTT
TRBJ2-2	NA	15	TRBV3-1/TRBV3-2	NA	CASSPREGAGGELFF	TGTGCCAGCAGCCCCCGGGAGGGGGCGGGCGGGGAGCTGTTTTTT
TRBJ1-5	NA	12	TRBV29-1	NA	CSVGARNQPQHF	TGCAGCGTTGGGGCACGCAATCAGCCCCAGCATTTT
TRBJ2-7	NA	12	TRBV30	NA	CAWSAGNYEQYF	TGTGCCTGGAGTGCGGGAAATTACGAGCAGTACTTC
TRBJ2-7	NA	14	TRBV9	NA	CASRVGRGSGEQYF	TGTGCCAGCAGGGTCGGGAGAGGTTCGGGCGAGCAGTACTTC
TRBJ1-5	once	12	TRBV30	NA	CAWARQEQPQHF	TGTGCCTGGGCTAGACAGGAACAGCCCCAGCATTTT
TRBJ1-4	NA	15	TRBV4-1	TRBD1	CASSQGDRPHEKLFF	TGCGCCAGCAGCCAAGGGGACAGGCCCCATGAAAAACTGTTTTTT
TRBJ2-3	NA	13	TRBV5-6	NA	CASSSPPGNTQYF	TGTGCCAGCAGCTCGCCCCCCGGGAATACGCAGTATTTT
TRBJ1-5	NA	15	TRBV2	NA	CASSGMRGSNQPQHF	TGTGCCAGCAGTGGAATGCGAGGAAGCAATCAGCCCCAGCATTTT
TRBJ1-3	NA	13	TRBV7-3	NA	CASSPGQGNTIYF	TGTGCCAGCAGCCCCGGACAGGGAAACACCATATATTTT
TRBJ1-1	NA	14	TRBV7-3	NA	CASSSSGIRGRAFF	TGTGCCAGCAGCTCCTCCGGGATTCGGGGGAGAGCTTTCTTT